This entry concerns a single T cell receptor (beta chain). Its antigen remains unidentified. No much larger clone is present one base from it, and per-base qualities are unavailable. These data originate in a study of T cell responses to AZD1222 COVID-19 vaccine (dated by TCRdb to the early 2020s). Concerning the study at large: TCR sequencing covered 233 trial participants: 200 to 220 given two doses of AZD1222 and 26 given two doses of MenACWY control vaccine. Trial participants were enrolled by age into subgroups of 18-55, 56-69 and 70-plus years, and around 140, 26 and 57 TCR-sequenced participants, respectively, were included in these subgroups. What the authors observed across the whole study: Participants were mostly white British, with more females than males. The authors suggested clonal diversity may have been underestimated. Epitopes outside the regions mutated in the B.1.351 and B.1.1.7 variants were reportedly recognized by nearly half of the unique spike-specific TCRs. The 56-69-year group was small, and its depth increase did not reach significance, likely because of low power. A significant rise in spike-specific TCR breadth and depth was observed after two AZD1222 doses relative to day 0 and relative to MenACWY recipients. Because no samples from the day 14 peak response were available, repertoires could be characterized only after the peak T cell response. Vaccine-associated CD4 TCRs spanned the whole spike protein, with dominant responses in regions 160-218 and 743-854. Conclusions about previously exposed vaccinees are limited, since just six or seven AZD1222 recipients were seropositive for SARS-CoV-2 at baseline.

CDR1 and CDR2, per the germline V gene (reference sequence), are MNHEY and SMNVEV. Trimming at the junction amounts to 2 bases on V and 0 bases on J, and the germline ends lie 7 bases apart. From the cysteine through the phenylalanine, the CDR3 covers 14 amino acids. Of the read, only the CDR3 DNA is kept; its 42 bases are in frame from base 1. The time point label, as the study defines it: about 28 days (+/-7) after the second vaccine dose. The treatment or condition label here, explained by the study, means: meningococcal conjugate vaccine given as trial control. Samples from vaccinated people were obtained from the UK trials COV001 and COV002, which included a single-blind randomized controlled phase 2/3 trial of AZD1222 (ChAdOx1 nCoV-19) in healthy adults. Trial participant PBMC samples were collected at day 0 and day 28 after the second dose for TCRbeta chain sequencing. The CDR3 regions of human TCRbeta chains were analyzed by immunosequencing. The authors' analysis ran thus. TCRs in the repertoires were matched against a reference library of SARS-CoV-2-specific TCRs that had been generated with the MIRA antigen-specificity platform. Breadth was defined as the fraction of unique TCRs that were SARS-CoV-2-associated. Depth was defined as the fraction of total T cells that were SARS-CoV-2-associated. Using the MIRA data, every spike-specific TCR was mapped to the spike region that the TCR reacted to and assigned to either a CD4 or a CD8 class. Log10-transformed breadth and depth values were compared by one-way ANOVA with Sidak's multiple comparisons tests. TCRdb limited this immuneACCESS table to in-frame rearrangements with V and J called. A share of clones is missing; checked studies link under half to unresolved V genes, and the rest is unexplained. V, J and clone size derive from that table, while D and trimming were established from the DNA sequence. The table for this sample lists some 120,000 clones; 75% to 95% of them were counted only once. The ten largest account for more than 3.5% of the sample.

Specimen: peripheral blood, collected 28 days after the second dose of the MenACWY control vaccine. The chain links TRBV27 with TRBJ2-5; no D gene call is confident. The TCR originated in an adult who received the MenACWY meningococcal vaccine as a control. The CDR3 protein: CASSLSWDQETQYF. In nucleotides, the sequence is TGTGCCAGCAGTTTAAGCTGGGACCAAGAGACCCAGTACTTC.